The 3 T cell receptor beta chains below were found in one sample sequenced in a study of shared clonotypes between healthy human individuals. CD8 cells regarded as naive lacked CD45RO, were positively chosen for CCR7, and omitted terminally differentiated effector memory CD45RA+ cells. Libraries were prepared by immunoSEQ multiplex PCR; TCRdb keeps only in-frame clonotypes and omits some of them. The profile covers over 2,000,000 clones, with just over 90% appearing a single time and over 1.5% taken by the ten largest. Sequences were obtained from naive CD8+ T cells from PBMCs. The receptors were gathered from a young man in good health. Some clones in this sample may be carry-over from other donors' samples.

This chain uses TRBV5-1 with TRBJ2-1, with D possibly TRBD1 on 5 matching bases. The germline V gene encodes CDR1 SGHRS and CDR2 YFSETQ. V was clipped by 1 base and J by 6 bases, with 14 bases between them. The CDR3 loop spans 15 amino acids. CDR3 sequence: CASSLRITGANEQFF. The CDR3 DNA reads TGCGCCAGCAGCTTGAGGATCACTGGGGCCAATGAGCAGTTCTTC.

The chain couples TRBV25-1 to TRBJ1-1; perhaps TRBD1 as D (5 bases). The CDR3 contains 14 residues. Trimming removed 4 bases at V and 1 base at J, with 10 bases between. CDR1 and CDR2 (germline): MGHDK, SYGVNS. This chain's CDR3 is CASSVDTTNTEAFF. In DNA, the CDR3 is TGTGCCAGCAGTGTGGACACGACGAACACTGAAGCTTTCTTT. The variable domain in full, completed from reference TRBV25-1 and TRBJ1-1, reads EADIYQTPRYLVIGTGKKITLECSQTMGHDKMYWYQQDPGMELHLIHYSYGVNSTEKGDLSSESTVSRIRTEHFPLTLESARPSHTSQYLCASSVDTTNTEAFFGQGTRLTVV.

V usage is TRBV11-2 and J usage is TRBJ1-2; 8 bases are shared with TRBD1. This CDR3 comprises 14 residues. Germline trimming cut 2 bases from V and 7 bases from J; bases unmatched to any gene: 6. Germline V lookup: CDR1 SGHAT, CDR2 FQNNGV. The CDR3 DNA sequence: TGTGCCAGCAGCTTATCAGGGGGCGGGCGTGGCTACACCTTC. This gives the protein CASSLSGGGRGYTF. The full variable domain, completed using reference TRBV11-2 and TRBJ1-2, is EAGVAQSPRYKIIEKRQSVAFWCNPISGHATLYWYQQILGQGPKLLIQFQNNGVVDDSQLPKDRFSAERLKGVDSTLKIQPAKLEDSAVYLCASSLSGGGRGYTFGSGTRLTVV.